The rows below give T cell receptor beta chains drawn from one sample of a study of cytomegalovirus exposure and HLA in healthy donors. Libraries were prepared by immunoSEQ multiplex PCR; TCRdb keeps only in-frame clonotypes and omits some of them. The sample lists roughly 240,000 clones, roughly 85% occurring once. The sequenced sample was PBMCs. The receptors shown here come from a girl aged 2-10 years in good health and CMV-seronegative. CDR3s include the opening cysteine and the closing phenylalanine or tryptophan.

TRBV5-1 | CASSFDRSTGELFF
TRBV18 | CASSRGVTHQPQHF
TRBV6-5 | CASSLGTGPSEQYF
TRBV30 | CAWSSGDTDTQYF
TRBV19 | CASSTGTNQETQYF
TRBV7-8 | CASSLGRAAGGYTF
TRBV21-1 | CASSPERHRGQHEQYF
TRBV5-8 | CASSSEQGAVTNEKLFF
TRBV28 | CASRWGNLSNQPQHF
TRBV5-1 | CASSLQGVNTEAFF
TRBV7-8 | CASSLVAGSTDTQYF
TRBV11-1 | CASSFRLANSYEQYF
TRBV7-2 | CASSPWTTYEQYF
TRBV2 | CASSDTPYVSGGTEAFF
TRBV14 | CASSQNLAGAPLGQYF
TRBV30 | CAWSKAGPDTQYF
TRBV6-5 | CASSQGQLNTEAFF
TRBV6-5 | CASSYERRHYEQYF
TRBV27 | CASSSSLQGFSRYEQYF
TRBV2 | CASSGPPSGESVVETQYF
TRBV2 | CASAVGSGVQETQYF
TRBV6-5 | CASSYTSQETQYF
TRBV19 | CASSPSRKTGASTDTQYF
TRBV6-5 | CASSYSREVNEQYF
TRBV10-1 | CASSARARGEEQYF
TRBV5-1 | CASSSRPGQGSYEQYF
TRBV27 | CASSPDRVFNGYTF
TRBV19 | CASSLTGHTYEQYF
TRBV2 | CASGGQGLSNQPQHF
TRBV7-2 | CASSSNRGHWGYTF
TRBV27 | CASSLLVGTSYEQYF
TRBV5-6 | CASSLTGQFQETQYF
TRBV7-9 | CASSPRQGAETQYF
TRBV7-9 | CASTPGRASGITGELFF
TRBV9 | CASSAIAGALYNEQFF
TRBV6-5 | CASSPRSGGAYEQYF
TRBV29-1 | CSVEDGANYEQYF
TRBV7-9 | CASSLVGGLRSDEQFF
TRBV9 | CASSASSGGAYNEQFF
TRBV10-2 | CASSAGGETQYF
TRBV6-5 | CASSRQFGGSPLHF
TRBV12-5 | CASGPQGMNTEAFF
TRBV18 | CASSWGQGEYEQYF
TRBV30 | CAWSLGARGELFF
TRBV6-4 | CASSDLGQGSYNEQFF
TRBV4-1 | CASSQGTSGVQETQYF
TRBV6-4 | CASSDSPSGRYNEQFF
TRBV30 | CAWSVGTGYEQYF
TRBV19 | CASSLKQGNGYTF
TRBV15 | CATSRDRGLAGGYNEQFF
TRBV18 | CASSPGTGVPSNQPQHF
TRBV30 | CAWGTIGQPQHF
TRBV4-2 | CASSQVAGGREQYF
TRBV6-5 | CASSYSNPGHTEAFF
TRBV4-2 | CASSQDKRETQYF